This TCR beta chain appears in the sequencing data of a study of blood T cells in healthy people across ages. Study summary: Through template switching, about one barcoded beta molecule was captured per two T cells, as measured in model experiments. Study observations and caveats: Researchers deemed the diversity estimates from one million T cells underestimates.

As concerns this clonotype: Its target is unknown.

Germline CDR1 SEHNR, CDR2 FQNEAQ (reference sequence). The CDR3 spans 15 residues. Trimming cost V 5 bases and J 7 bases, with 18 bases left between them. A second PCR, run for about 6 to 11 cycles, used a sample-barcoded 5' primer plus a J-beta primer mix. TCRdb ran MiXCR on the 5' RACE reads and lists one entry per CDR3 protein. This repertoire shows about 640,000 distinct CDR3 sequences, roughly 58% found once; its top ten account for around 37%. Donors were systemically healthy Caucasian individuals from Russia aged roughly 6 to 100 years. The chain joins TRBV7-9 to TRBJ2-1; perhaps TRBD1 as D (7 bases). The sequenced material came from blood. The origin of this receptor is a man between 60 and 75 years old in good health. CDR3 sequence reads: CASSGGGSIRNEQFF. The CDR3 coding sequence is TGTGCCAGCAGCGGAGGGGGCTCTATCCGAAATGAGCAGTTCTTC.